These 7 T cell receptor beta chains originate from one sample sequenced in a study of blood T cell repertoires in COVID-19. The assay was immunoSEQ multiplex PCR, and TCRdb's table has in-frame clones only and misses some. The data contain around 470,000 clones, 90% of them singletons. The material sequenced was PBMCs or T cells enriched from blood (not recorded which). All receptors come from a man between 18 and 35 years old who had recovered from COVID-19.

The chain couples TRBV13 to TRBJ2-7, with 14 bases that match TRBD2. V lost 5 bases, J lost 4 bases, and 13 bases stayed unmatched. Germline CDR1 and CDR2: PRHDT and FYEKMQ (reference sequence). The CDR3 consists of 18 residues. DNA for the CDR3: TGTGCCAGCAGCCAGCGACTAGCGGGAGGGCCGGACGGGTACGAGCAGTACTTC. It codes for CASSQRLAGGPDGYEQYF.

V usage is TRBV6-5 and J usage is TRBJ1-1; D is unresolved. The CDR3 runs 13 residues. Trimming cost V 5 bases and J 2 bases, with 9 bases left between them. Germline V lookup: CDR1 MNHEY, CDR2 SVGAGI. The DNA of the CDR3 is TGTGCCAGCAGTCATAACAGAAACACTGAAGCTTTCTTT. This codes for CASSHNRNTEAFF.

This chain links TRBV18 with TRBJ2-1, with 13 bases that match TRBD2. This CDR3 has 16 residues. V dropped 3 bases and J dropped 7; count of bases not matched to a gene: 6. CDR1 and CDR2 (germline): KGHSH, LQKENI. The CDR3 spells CASSPGLAGVANEQFF. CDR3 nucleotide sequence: TGTGCCAGCTCACCCGGACTAGCGGGAGTGGCAAATGAGCAGTTCTTC.

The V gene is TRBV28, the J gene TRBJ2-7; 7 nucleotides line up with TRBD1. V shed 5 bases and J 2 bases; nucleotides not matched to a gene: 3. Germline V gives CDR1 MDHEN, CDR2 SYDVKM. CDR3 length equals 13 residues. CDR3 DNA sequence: TGTGCCAGCAGTGGGACAGCAGCCTACGAGCAGTACTTC. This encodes CASSGTAAYEQYF.

CDR3 sequence: CASSLDPRAEGYTF. As DNA, the CDR3 is TGTGCCAGCAGCTTAGATCCCAGGGCCGAGGGCTACACCTTC. V gene TRBV11-2 combines with J gene TRBJ1-2; TRBD1 might be the D (5 bases). The CDR3 contains 14 residues. V was trimmed by 0 bases and J by 8 bases, leaving 13 bases between them. Germline CDR1 reads SGHAT; CDR2 reads FQNNGV.

This CDR3 reads CASTPDRSNSPLHF. DNA of the CDR3: TGTGCCAGCACCCCGGACAGGTCTAATTCACCCCTCCACTTT. V and J are TRBV6-5 and TRBJ1-6; 7 nucleotides match TRBD1. Unmatched junction bases numbered 6, after V lost 7 bases and J lost 6 bases. This CDR3 is built from 14 residues. Germline loops: CDR1 MNHEY, CDR2 SVGAGI.

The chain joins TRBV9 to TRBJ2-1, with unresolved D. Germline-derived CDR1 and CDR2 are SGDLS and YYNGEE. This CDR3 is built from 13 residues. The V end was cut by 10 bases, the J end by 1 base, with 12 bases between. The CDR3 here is CACDTNSYNEQFF. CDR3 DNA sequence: TGTGCCTGTGACACGAATTCCTACAATGAGCAGTTCTTC.